The T cell receptor beta chain under discussion was sequenced for a study of vaccination and CD4 T cells after COVID-19 (dated by TCRdb to 2021 to 2024). With respect to the entire study: SARS-CoV-2 positivity had been established in the convalescent patients by nasal swab PCR, and mild disease was recorded in under ten of these patients and severe disease in one. As controls, cultures received a CEFX viral epitope pool (the positive control), an HIV-1 Nef peptide pool (the negative control), or no peptide at all. Participants received two doses of either the Pfizer-BioNTech BNT162b2 vaccine (n=8) or the Moderna mRNA-1273 vaccine (n=2). In the convalescent cohort there were six males and four females, among whom were two Hispanic individuals, seven Caucasians, two Asians and one multiracial person. For stimulating the cultures, overlapping spike peptide pools were used, derived from SARS-CoV-2 as well as from the common cold coronaviruses HCoV-NL63, HCoV-OC43 and HCoV-229E. The time from the second vaccine dose to post-vaccine blood sampling had a median of roughly 77 days and ranged from about 14 to 250 days. Post-COVID blood samples from convalescent patients were collected a median of approximately 100 days after diagnosis, with a range of 35 to 161 days. In more than eight COVID-19 convalescent patients and a handful of infection-naive healthy vaccine recipients, researchers compared the spike-specific CD4+ TCR repertoire from before mRNA vaccination with the repertoire from after.

Comments on this clonotype: Its specific antigen is unknown. Nothing much larger sits one base from this clone, and base qualities are not available.

The treatment or condition label here, explained by the study, means: roughly ten-day PBMC culture with coronavirus spike peptide pools or control peptides (ViraFEST assay). The study used the ViraFEST assay, which expanded antigen-specific T cells with peptide pools and then identified expanded clonotypes by TCR sequencing. The convalescent patients' positive SARS-CoV-2 PCR tests fell between March and December 2020, which was before the Alpha, Beta and Delta variants emerged in the United States. Each well held 2.2 million or so PBMCs cultured with approximately 10 ug/ml peptide pools in IMDM containing around 4.5% human AB serum and roughly 10 IU/ml IL-2. Half of the culture medium was replaced with fresh IL-2-containing medium on days 3 and 7. After more than 8 days of culture, CD4+ T cells were isolated by negative selection using the EasySep CD4+ T cell isolation kit. Ficoll-Paque Plus gradient centrifugation was used to isolate PBMCs from whole blood, and the isolated PBMCs were then either used fresh or cryopreserved at -140C. In general, triplicate wells were set up for every culture condition.

Study-wide conclusions, independent of this receptor: The median count of SARS-CoV-2-reactive clonotypes went up from around 21 after infection to about 41 after vaccination, although the change was not significant. Of the vaccine-specific clones in convalescent patients, 304 of 307, or nearly all, reacted only to SARS-CoV-2 spike and did not cross-react with common cold coronaviruses. In convalescent patients, a median around 86% of post-vaccine SARS-CoV-2-reactive clones were detected only after vaccination, suggesting vaccine-specific priming. Relatively few convalescent patients were included in the study, and early timepoints after natural infection were not analyzed.

Library prep was done by PCR. DNA from cultured CD4+ T cells underwent TCR sequencing with the Oncomine TCR Beta short-read assay at the Johns Hopkins FTIC core. Genomic DNA was extracted from the cultured CD4+ T cells with the QIAamp micro DNA kit. Oncomine TCR Beta libraries from cultured CD4+ T cells were pooled using unique dual indexes and sequenced on an Illumina iSeq 100. The original methods were these. Non-productive sequences were removed, and CDR3s that did not start with C, did not end with F or W, or were shorter than 7 amino acids were discarded. Antigen-specific clonotypes were identified using the MANAFEST web application through comparison of peptide-stimulated wells with reference and other culture wells. To be called positive, a clone needed an FDR below 0.05, an odds ratio above 5, and a productive frequency above 0.1% in at least two of three replicate wells. Clonotypes that were significantly expanded in both SARS-CoV-2 spike wells and at least one common cold coronavirus spike condition were defined as cross-reactive. Levenshtein distances (stringdist) and unrooted phylogenetic trees (ape) in R version 3.6.1 were used to assess CDR3 homology. TCRdb redid the processing of the public reads, applying fastp at Q25 and MiXCR, and retained in-frame beta chains. Each entry is one CDR3 protein sequence, shown with its most common DNA and genes. TCRdb, not the authors, supplied the V and J calls. The sample profile shows over 11,000 distinct CDR3 sequences; 30% to 35% of them were found once. In total, the top ten clones hold roughly 10% of the sample.

The starting material was CD4+ T cells from blood, cultured in vitro, obtained after SARS-CoV-2 vaccination. This receptor was taken from a human donor who had recovered from COVID-19.

In nucleotides, the sequence is TGCGCCAGCAGCCAAGATTGGGGACACCCGAACTATGGCTACACCTTC. Translated, it gives CASSQDWGHPNYGYTF. Here the chain combines TRBV4-3 and TRBJ1-2; the best D guess is TRBD1, with 6 bases matching. From a lookup of the germline V gene, CDR1 and CDR2 are LGHNA and YSLEER. From the cysteine up to the phenylalanine, the CDR3 has a length of 16 residues. Only the CDR3 region is kept as DNA, spanning 48 bases read in frame from base 1. V drops 0 bases and J drops 2 bases, leaving 13 bases in between.